This paragraph covers one TCR beta chain sequence. This sample is part of a study of control samples from healthy donors and cancer patients. Using immunoSEQ multiplex PCR, the repertoire was profiled, and TCRdb retains in-frame clones only, with some absent. The sample lists 110,000 to 150,000 clones, roughly 89% seen once, with over 4.5% in the top ten. The CDR3 runs to 13 residues. From germline, CDR1 is LGHNA and CDR2 YSLEER. The germline V and J ends were trimmed by 3 bases and 4 bases, with 7 bases remaining between them. The sample consisted of blood. The receptor was derived from a man younger than 40 in good health. The genes are TRBV4-3 and TRBJ2-1; tentatively, D is TRBD2 (6 bases). CDR3 nucleotides: TGCGCCAGCAGCCACGGGGGTTACAATGAGCAGTTCTTC. This gives the protein CASSHGGYNEQFF.